This T cell receptor (beta chain) was recorded in a study of T cells in Graves' hyperthyroidism and ophthalmopathy. Uncontrolled infection, other autoimmune disease, pregnancy or lactation excluded patients. Orbital computed tomography, thyroid ultrasound, serum thyroxine and TRAb, and clinical symptoms together informed the diagnoses. Germline lookup yields CDR1 MGHRA and CDR2 YSYEKL. The V end was cut by 4 bases, the J end by 0 bases, with 12 bases between. This CDR3 contains 15 residues. RNA transcripts yielded amplified TCR beta CDR3 regions. The HTBI set primed first-round TCR CDR3 RT-PCR. MiXCR, run by TCRdb on the multiplex PCR reads, gives a single entry per CDR3 protein. The sample shows roughly 170,000 distinct CDR3 sequences, 17% of them seen only once. The table lists this clonotype with a few counts.

The sample comprised blood. The source of this sequence is a woman aged 45-59 years with Graves' hyperthyroidism. This chain uses TRBV4-1 with TRBJ1-1; tentatively, D is TRBD1 (5 bases). In DNA form, the CDR3 reads TGCGCCAGCAGCCCCGTTAGGGACCTGAACACTGAAGCTTTCTTT. Protein product: CASSPVRDLNTEAFF.